These 30 T cell receptor beta chains originate from one sample sequenced in a study of OX40 agonist ivuxolimab in advanced cancers. This table comes from immunoSEQ multiplex PCR, and its TCRdb copy is limited to in-frame clones, with some not included. The profile shows 70,000 to 90,000 clones, about 88% of them singletons. The specimen was CD4+ or CD8+ T cells sorted from blood, collected in a trial of the OX40 agonist ivuxolimab. Receptor source: an adult with an advanced solid tumor such as melanoma, head and neck, liver or kidney cancer.

This chain joins TRBV6-5 and TRBJ1-1; possible D gene TRBD1, 5 bases. Trimming shortened V by 7 bases and J by 1 base, and 13 bases separated the two germline ends. CDR3 length equals 14 residues. Germline CDR1 and CDR2: MNHEY and SVGAGI. CDR3 in DNA: TGTGCCAGCACCACCCTCGGGGGGAACACTGAAGCTTTCTTT. Its translation is CASTTLGGNTEAFF.

V gene TRBV7-2 combines with J gene TRBJ2-3, with 8 bases identical to TRBD2. V shed 4 bases, J shed 2 bases, and the junction held 2 bases outside the gene matches. Germline V gene lookup returns CDR1 SGHTA and CDR2 FQGNSA. This CDR3 comprises 14 residues. CDR3 bases: TGTGCCAGCAGCTCCGGGGGGGCCACAGATACGCAGTATTTT. Amino acids: CASSSGGATDTQYF.

The chain carries TRBV2 and TRBJ1-5, with no clear D. From germline, CDR1 is SNHLY and CDR2 FYNNEI. The CDR3 is 14 residues long. Trimming shortened V by 6 bases and J by 7 bases, and 16 bases separated the two germline ends. CDR3 DNA sequence: TGTGCCAGCAGCCCCGACGGTTACGGGCAGCCCCAGCATTTT. As protein: CASSPDGYGQPQHF. Using reference TRBV2 and TRBJ1-5 for the parts outside the CDR3, the full variable domain is EPEVTQTPSHQVTQMGQEVILRCVPISNHLYFYWYRQILGQKVEFLVSFYNNEISEKSEIFDDQFSVERPDGSNFTLKIRSTKLEDSAMYFCASSPDGYGQPQHFGDGTRLSIL.

The genes are TRBV15 and TRBJ2-1, with D perhaps TRBD1 (5 bases). CDR3 length equals 19 residues. With 0 bases removed from V and 1 base from J, the gap between germline ends came to 19 bases. The V gene's germline CDR1 is LNHNV and CDR2 YYDKDF (reference sequence). As DNA, the CDR3 is TGTGCCACCAGCAGAGAGCAGGGAAAGCTTCGGGCTTCCTACAATGAGCAGTTCTTC. Translating it yields CATSREQGKLRASYNEQFF.

The V and J genes are TRBV2 and TRBJ1-2, with TRBD1 matching over 7 bases. From germline, CDR1 is SNHLY and CDR2 FYNNEI. V lost 4 bases, J lost 0 bases, and 2 bases stayed unmatched. The CDR3 extends over 14 amino acids. As DNA, the CDR3 is TGTGCCAGCAGTGGGGACAGAACTAACTATGGCTACACCTTC. Its translation: CASSGDRTNYGYTF.

The chain is built from TRBV14 and TRBJ2-1, with 9 bases matching TRBD2. The V gene's germline CDR1 is SGHDN and CDR2 FVKESK. The CDR3 spans 16 residues. V gave up 2 bases and J gave up 10 bases; unmatched junction bases: 12. The CDR3 loop reads CASSQLRLAVAGEQFF. The CDR3 nucleotides read TGTGCCAGCAGCCAACTCAGACTAGCGGTCGCCGGCGAGCAGTTCTTC.

This clone occurred once. The genes are TRBV9 and TRBJ1-2, with a tentative D call TRBD1 (5 bases). From germline, CDR1 is SGDLS and CDR2 YYNGEE. Trimming shortened V by 0 bases and J by 6 bases, and 9 bases separated the two germline ends. The CDR3 length is 13 residues. CDR3 protein: CASSVAIRDGYTF. The CDR3 coding sequence is TGTGCCAGCAGCGTAGCGATCAGGGATGGCTACACCTTC.

This chain connects TRBV2 to TRBJ1-1; unclear D gene. V lost 4 bases to trimming and J lost 10 bases, with 13 bases between them. The CDR3 is 12 residues long. Per the germline V gene, CDR1 is SNHLY and CDR2 is FYNNEI. CDR3 residues: CASSVGVSPAFF. DNA for the CDR3: TGTGCCAGCAGTGTCGGGGTTTCTCCAGCTTTCTTT.

This chain joins TRBV5-1 and TRBJ1-4; 10 nucleotides line up with TRBD1. Trimming at V came to 2 bases and at J to 1 base, leaving 5 bases not matched to a gene. CDR3 length equals 17 residues. CDR1 SGHRS and CDR2 YFSETQ come from the germline V gene. This CDR3 reads CASSFGTGARTNEKLFF. The DNA of the CDR3 is TGCGCCAGCAGCTTTGGGACAGGGGCTCGAACTAATGAAAAACTGTTTTTT.

CDR3 sequence: CATQISNTEAFF. DNA for the CDR3: TGTGCCACGCAGATCTCGAACACTGAAGCTTTCTTT. The rearrangement uses TRBV10-3 and TRBJ1-1; D gene uncertain. V was clipped by 10 bases and J by 1 base, with 10 bases between them. The CDR3 has 12 residues. CDR1 ENHRY and CDR2 SYGVKD come from the germline V gene.

As DNA, the CDR3 is TGTGCCAGCAGTTACTCCTTGGGACAGACAGATACGCAGTATTTT. It translates to CASSYSLGQTDTQYF. This rearrangement joins TRBV6-6 to TRBJ2-3; 7 positions agree with TRBD1. Germline assignment: CDR1 MNHNY and CDR2 SVGAGI (reference sequence). CDR3 length: 15 amino acids. Unmatched junction bases numbered 3, after V lost 0 bases and J lost 3 bases.

The chain uses TRBV10-3 and TRBJ2-1; 7 positions match TRBD2. The CDR3 length is 12 residues. The germline gives CDR1 ENHRY, CDR2 SYGVKD. V lost 6 bases to trimming and J lost 6 bases; unmatched junction nucleotides: 2. The CDR3 region is CAIRASGNEQFF. The CDR3 DNA follows: TGTGCCATCAGAGCTAGCGGCAATGAGCAGTTCTTC.

The rearrangement links TRBV5-5 to TRBJ2-1; D unclear. The germline V gene has CDR1 SGHKS and CDR2 YYEKEE (reference sequence). This CDR3 contains 14 residues. V lost 0 bases and J 4 bases, leaving 8 bases between the germline ends. The CDR3 is CASSLGQPYNEQFF. The CDR3 region has the DNA TGTGCCAGCAGCTTGGGTCAACCGTACAATGAGCAGTTCTTC.

This chain links TRBV5-1 with TRBJ1-2; D gene ambiguous. The CDR3 consists of 13 residues. The V gene lost 1 base and the J gene lost 2 bases, with 6 bases spanning the gap. Germline V gene sequence: CDR1 SGHRS, CDR2 YFSETQ. CDR3 protein: CASSLSGNYGYTF. The CDR3 nucleotides are TGCGCCAGCAGCTTGAGCGGGAACTATGGCTACACCTTC.

The chain links TRBV19 to TRBJ1-5; 7 nucleotides line up with TRBD1. The CDR3 covers 17 residues. In germline, CDR1 is LNHDA, CDR2 SQIVND (reference sequence). V dropped 6 bases and J dropped 6; count of bases not matched to a gene: 17. The CDR3 loop is CASSRRQGASLPQPQHF. In nucleotides, the CDR3 is TGTGCCAGTAGCCGTCGACAGGGCGCGTCTTTACCTCAGCCCCAGCATTTT.

The chain couples TRBV5-4 to TRBJ2-2, with D unclear. This CDR3 region has 15 residues. Germline V gene data show CDR1 as SGHNT and CDR2 as YYREEE (reference sequence). V gave up 4 bases and J gave up 0 bases, with 10 bases separating them. The CDR3 sequence: CASSVGRPNTGELFF. In nucleotides, the CDR3 is TGTGCCAGCAGCGTCGGACGGCCGAACACCGGGGAGCTGTTTTTT. Supplemented by reference TRBV5-4 and TRBJ2-2, the full variable domain reads ETGVTQSPTHLIKTRGQQVTLRCSSQSGHNTVSWYQQALGQGPQFIFQYYREEENGRGNFPPRFSGLQFPNYSSELNVNALELDDSALYLCASSVGRPNTGELFFGEGSRLTVL.

The chain is built from TRBV7-9 and TRBJ1-2, with 11 bases lining up with TRBD1. The CDR3 length is 15 residues. V was clipped by 0 bases and J by 8 bases; unmatched bases: 5. Germline CDR1 reads SEHNR; CDR2 reads FQNEAQ (reference sequence). The CDR3 DNA reads as TGTGCCAGCAGCTTAGCGGACAGGGGGCGCGTAGGCTACACCTTC. Amino acid sequence: CASSLADRGRVGYTF.

V and J are TRBV5-1 and TRBJ2-2; 8 nucleotides align to TRBD2. The CDR3 spans 14 residues. After removal of 3 bases from V and 7 bases from J, the junction contained 5 bases not matched to a gene. CDR1 SGHRS and CDR2 YFSETQ come from the germline V gene. The CDR3 DNA sequence: TGCGCCAGCAGCTCGGGGGGGCAAGGCGGGGAGCTGTTTTTT. Encoded protein: CASSSGGQGGELFF.

The gene calls are TRBV5-1 and TRBJ2-3; 15 bases line up with TRBD2. The trim removed 2 bases at V and 1 base at J, leaving 5 bases unmatched. The V gene's germline CDR1 is SGHRS and CDR2 YFSETQ. The CDR3 covers 18 residues. CDR3 loop: CASSFGLAGGPRTDTQYF. CDR3 in DNA: TGCGCCAGCAGCTTCGGACTAGCGGGAGGGCCGCGCACAGATACGCAGTATTTT. The complete variable domain, with remaining parts taken from reference TRBV5-1 and TRBJ2-3, reads KAGVTQTPRYLIKTRGQQVTLSCSPISGHRSVSWYQQTPGQGLQFLFEYFSETQRNKGNFPGRFSGRQFSNSRSEMNVSTLELGDSALYLCASSFGLAGGPRTDTQYFGPGTRLTVL.

This chain links TRBV7-9 with TRBJ2-7, with no clear D. There are 13 residues in the CDR3. Per the germline V gene, CDR1 is SEHNR and CDR2 is FQNEAQ (reference sequence). V was shortened by 4 bases and J by 2 bases, with 9 bases between the two germline ends. Written as DNA, the CDR3 is TGTGCCAGCAGCTCCCAGCCCCCCTACGAGCAGTACTTC. Protein product: CASSSQPPYEQYF.

CDR3 in amino acids: CASSLAGSSYEQYF. The DNA of the CDR3 is TGCGCCAGCAGCTTAGCGGGTAGCTCCTACGAGCAGTACTTC. The rearrangement links TRBV5-1 to TRBJ2-7, with a possible D match to TRBD2 (6 bases). Germline V gene sequence: CDR1 SGHRS, CDR2 YFSETQ. With 2 bases removed from V and 0 bases from J, the gap between germline ends came to 9 bases. The CDR3 contains 14 residues.

The V gene is TRBV5-6, the J gene TRBJ1-2; 8 nucleotides align to TRBD1. CDR1 is SGHDT and CDR2 is YYEEEE in the germline V gene. Trimming at V came to 2 bases and at J to 4 bases, leaving 7 bases not matched to a gene. The CDR3 is 15 amino acids. The CDR3 DNA is TGTGCCAGCAGCTTAAGGACAGGGTCCGGCTATGGCTACACCTTC. It translates to CASSLRTGSGYGYTF.

This clone was seen a handful of times. CDR3 coding DNA: TGTGCCTGGATGGGCGCTCTTGTGAACACTGAAGCTTTCTTT. The encoded protein is CAWMGALVNTEAFF. The V and J genes are TRBV30 and TRBJ1-1; D remains unclear. The CDR3 runs 14 residues. Germline V gene lookup returns CDR1 GTSNPN and CDR2 SVGIG (reference sequence). V was shortened by 4 bases and J by 0 bases, with 12 bases between the two germline ends.

The rearrangement joins TRBV7-3 to TRBJ1-3; maybe TRBD1 (5 bases). Germline loops: CDR1 SGHTA, CDR2 FQGTGA. V lost 5 bases to trimming and J lost 3 bases, with 14 bases between them. The CDR3 totals 15 residues. This chain's CDR3 is CASSPGRGSGNTIYF. The CDR3 nucleotides read TGTGCCAGCAGCCCCGGACGGGGGAGTGGAAACACCATATATTTT. The full variable domain, completed using reference TRBV7-3 and TRBJ1-3, is GAGVSQTPSNKVTEKGKYVELRCDPISGHTALYWYRQSLGQGPEFLIYFQGTGAADDSGLPNDRFFAVRPEGSVSTLKIQRTERGDSAVYLCASSPGRGSGNTIYFGEGSWLTVV.

The V and J genes are TRBV6-5 and TRBJ1-5; D ambiguous. Germline CDR1 MNHEY, CDR2 SVGAGI. Trimming cost V 3 bases and J 10 bases, with 22 bases left between them. The CDR3 length is 16 residues. Here the CDR3 reads CASSYSPTHPHPPQHF. The CDR3 coding sequence is TGTGCCAGCAGTTATAGTCCAACCCACCCCCATCCCCCCCAGCATTTT.

V gene TRBV7-9 combines with J gene TRBJ2-3; D ambiguous. The CDR3 runs to 15 residues. V shed 2 bases and J shed 0 bases, with 9 bases lying between them. The germline gives CDR1 SEHNR, CDR2 FQNEAQ (reference sequence). The CDR3 is CASSLQSKSTDTQYF. For the CDR3, the DNA is TGTGCCAGCAGCTTACAGTCCAAGAGCACAGATACGCAGTATTTT.

The CDR3 region is CASSHQGGGYGYTF. CDR3 coding DNA: TGCGCCAGCAGCCATCAGGGGGGCGGCTATGGCTACACCTTC. V gene TRBV4-1 combines with J gene TRBJ1-2; 7 bases align to TRBD1. Germline V gives CDR1 MGHRA, CDR2 YSYEKL. J was trimmed by 4 bases and V by 3 bases; bases with no gene match: 5. The CDR3 consists of 14 residues.

The chain carries TRBV6-6 and TRBJ2-7, with D perhaps assigned TRBD1 or TRBD2 (5 bases each). Germline CDR1 and CDR2: MNHNY and SVGAGI (reference sequence). V was trimmed by 6 bases and J by 5 bases, leaving 17 bases between them. The length of the CDR3 is 14 residues. The CDR3: CASRSGAGTNEQYF. DNA for the CDR3: TGTGCCAGCAGAAGCGGCGCAGGGACCAACGAGCAGTACTTC.

The J gene is TRBJ1-2, the V gene TRBV30; D not certain. The germline V gene encodes CDR1 GTSNPN and CDR2 SVGIG (reference sequence). Trimming removed 1 base from V and 2 bases from J, with 20 bases in between. The CDR3 loop spans 17 amino acids. The CDR3 DNA is TGTGCCTGGAGTGGTGGGCCTATAGCCAGGATGAACTATGGCTACACCTTC. Translating it yields CAWSGGPIARMNYGYTF.

The rearrangement joins TRBV4-3 to TRBJ2-5; tentatively, D is TRBD2 (5 bases). Between the trimmed V and J ends, which lost 1 base and 4 bases, there was a span of 7 bases. There are 13 residues in the CDR3. Germline V lookup: CDR1 LGHNA, CDR2 YSLEER. In DNA form, the CDR3 reads TGCGCCAGCAGCCAAGGACTAAGAGAGACCCAGTACTTC. This sequence encodes CASSQGLRETQYF.